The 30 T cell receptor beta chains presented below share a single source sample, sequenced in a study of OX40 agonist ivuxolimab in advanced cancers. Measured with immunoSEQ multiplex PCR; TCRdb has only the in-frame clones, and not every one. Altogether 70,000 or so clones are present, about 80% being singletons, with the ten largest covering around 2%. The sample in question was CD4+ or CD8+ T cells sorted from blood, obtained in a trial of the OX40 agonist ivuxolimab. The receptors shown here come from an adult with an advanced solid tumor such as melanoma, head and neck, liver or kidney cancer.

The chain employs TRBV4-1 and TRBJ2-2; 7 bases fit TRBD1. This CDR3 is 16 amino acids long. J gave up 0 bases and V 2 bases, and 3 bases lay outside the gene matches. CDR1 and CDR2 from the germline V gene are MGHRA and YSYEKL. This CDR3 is CASSQRGGANTGELFF. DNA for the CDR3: TGCGCCAGCAGCCAAAGAGGGGGCGCGAACACCGGGGAGCTGTTTTTT.

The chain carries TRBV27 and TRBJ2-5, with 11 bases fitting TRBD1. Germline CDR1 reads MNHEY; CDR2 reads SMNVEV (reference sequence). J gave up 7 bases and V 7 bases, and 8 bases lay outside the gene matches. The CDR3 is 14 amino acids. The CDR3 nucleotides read TGTGCCAGCACCAAAGGGGGACAGGGGGGGACCCAGTACTTC. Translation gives CASTKGGQGGTQYF.

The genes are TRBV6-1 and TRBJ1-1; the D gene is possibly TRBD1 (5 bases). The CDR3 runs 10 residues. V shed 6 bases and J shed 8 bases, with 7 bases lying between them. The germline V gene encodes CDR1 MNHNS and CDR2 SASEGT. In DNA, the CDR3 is TGTGCCAGCAGGTGGACAGAAGCTTTCTTT. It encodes CASRWTEAFF.

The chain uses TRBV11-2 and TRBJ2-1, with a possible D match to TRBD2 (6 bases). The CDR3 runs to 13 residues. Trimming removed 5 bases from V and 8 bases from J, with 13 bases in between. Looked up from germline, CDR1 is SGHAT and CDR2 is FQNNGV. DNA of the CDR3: TGTGCCAGCAGCCCCCGGCGGGGTGATGAGCAGTTCTTC. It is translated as CASSPRRGDEQFF.

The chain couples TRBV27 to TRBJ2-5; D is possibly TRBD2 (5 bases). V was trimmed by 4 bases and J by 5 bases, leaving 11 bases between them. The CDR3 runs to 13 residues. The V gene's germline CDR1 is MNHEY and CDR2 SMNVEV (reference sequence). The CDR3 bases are TGTGCCAGCAGTTCGAGGGAGCGGGAGACCCAGTACTTC. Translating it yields CASSSRERETQYF.

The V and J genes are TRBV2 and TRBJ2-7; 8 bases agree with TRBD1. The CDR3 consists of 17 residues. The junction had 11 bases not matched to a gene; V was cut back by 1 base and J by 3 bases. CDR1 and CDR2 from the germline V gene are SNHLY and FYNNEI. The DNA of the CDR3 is TGTGCCAGCAGTGAAGTTATGGGACAGGAGAAGAGCTACGAGCAGTACTTC. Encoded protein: CASSEVMGQEKSYEQYF. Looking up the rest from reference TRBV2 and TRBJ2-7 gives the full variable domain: EPEVTQTPSHQVTQMGQEVILRCVPISNHLYFYWYRQILGQKVEFLVSFYNNEISEKSEIFDDQFSVERPDGSNFTLKIRSTKLEDSAMYFCASSEVMGQEKSYEQYFGPGTRLTVT.

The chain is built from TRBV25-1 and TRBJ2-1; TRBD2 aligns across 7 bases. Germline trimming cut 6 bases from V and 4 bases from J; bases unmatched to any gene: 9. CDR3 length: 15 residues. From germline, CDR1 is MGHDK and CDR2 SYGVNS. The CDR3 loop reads CASSPGAGQYNEQFF. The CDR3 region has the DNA TGTGCCAGCAGCCCGGGAGCGGGGCAATACAATGAGCAGTTCTTC. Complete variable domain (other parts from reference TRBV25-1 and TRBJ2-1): EADIYQTPRYLVIGTGKKITLECSQTMGHDKMYWYQQDPGMELHLIHYSYGVNSTEKGDLSSESTVSRIRTEHFPLTLESARPSHTSQYLCASSPGAGQYNEQFFGPGTRLTVL.

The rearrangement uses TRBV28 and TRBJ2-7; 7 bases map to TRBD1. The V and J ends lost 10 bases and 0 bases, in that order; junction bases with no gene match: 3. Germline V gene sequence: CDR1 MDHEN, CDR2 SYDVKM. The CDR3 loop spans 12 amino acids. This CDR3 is CATRDSSYEQYF. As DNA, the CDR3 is TGTGCCACCCGGGACAGCTCCTACGAGCAGTACTTC.

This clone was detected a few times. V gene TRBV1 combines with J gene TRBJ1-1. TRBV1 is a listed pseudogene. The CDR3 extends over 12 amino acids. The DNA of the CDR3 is TGCACCAGCAGGAAGGGAATCGGTGAAGCTTTCTTT. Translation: CTSRKGIGEAFF.

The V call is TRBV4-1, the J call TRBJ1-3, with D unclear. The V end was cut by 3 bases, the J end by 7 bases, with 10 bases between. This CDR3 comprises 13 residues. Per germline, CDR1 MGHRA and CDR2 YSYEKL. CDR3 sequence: CASSQHDGNTIYF. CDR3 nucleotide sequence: TGCGCCAGCAGCCAGCATGACGGGAACACCATATATTTT.

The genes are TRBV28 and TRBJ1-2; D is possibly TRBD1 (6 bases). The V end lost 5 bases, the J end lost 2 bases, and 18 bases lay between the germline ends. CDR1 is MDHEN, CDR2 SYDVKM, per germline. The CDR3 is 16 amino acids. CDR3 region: CASSRTSDRGNYGYTF. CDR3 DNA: TGTGCCAGCAGTCGTACCTCGGACAGAGGGAACTATGGCTACACCTTC.

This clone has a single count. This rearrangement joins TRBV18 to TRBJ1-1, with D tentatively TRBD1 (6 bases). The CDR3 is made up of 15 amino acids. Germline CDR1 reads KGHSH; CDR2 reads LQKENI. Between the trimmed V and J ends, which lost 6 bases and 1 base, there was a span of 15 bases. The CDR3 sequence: CASSQGQITNTEAFF. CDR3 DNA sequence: TGTGCCAGCTCCCAAGGACAGATAACGAACACTGAAGCTTTCTTT.

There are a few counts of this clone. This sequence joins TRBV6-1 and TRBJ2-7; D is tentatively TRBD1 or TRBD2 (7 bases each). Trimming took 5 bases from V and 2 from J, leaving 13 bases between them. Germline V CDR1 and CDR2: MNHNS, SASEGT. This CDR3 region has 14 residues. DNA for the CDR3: TGTGCCAGCAGTAGGCAGGGGGGGCCCTACGAGCAGTACTTC. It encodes CASSRQGGPYEQYF.

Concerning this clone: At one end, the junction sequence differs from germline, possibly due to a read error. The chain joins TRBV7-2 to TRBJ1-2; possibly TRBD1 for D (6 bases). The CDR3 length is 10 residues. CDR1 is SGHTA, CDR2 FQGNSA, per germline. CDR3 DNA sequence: TGTGCCAGCAGCCCTAAGGGGGGCTTCTTC. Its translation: CASSPKGGFF.

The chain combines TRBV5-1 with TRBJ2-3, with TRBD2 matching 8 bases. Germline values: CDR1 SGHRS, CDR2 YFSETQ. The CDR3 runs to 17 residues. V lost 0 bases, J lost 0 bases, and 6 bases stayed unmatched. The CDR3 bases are TGCGCCAGCAGCTTGGTCCCCACGGGAGGGAGCACAGATACGCAGTATTTT. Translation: CASSLVPTGGSTDTQYF.

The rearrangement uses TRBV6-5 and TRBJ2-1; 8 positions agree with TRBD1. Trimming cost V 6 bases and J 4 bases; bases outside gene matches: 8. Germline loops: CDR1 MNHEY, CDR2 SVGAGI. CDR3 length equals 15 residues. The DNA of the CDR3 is TGTGCCAGCAGCCGAGACAGGGGAGCGTACAATGAGCAGTTCTTC. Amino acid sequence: CASSRDRGAYNEQFF.

The CDR3 bases are TGTGCCAGTACCCCAACAGGAGGCGGCACTGAAGCTTTCTTT. Translating it yields CASTPTGGGTEAFF. The J gene is TRBJ1-1, the V gene TRBV19; a possible D gene is TRBD1 (5 bases). The CDR3 is made up of 14 amino acids. Trimming cost V 7 bases and J 4 bases, with 16 bases left between them. Germline CDR1 is LNHDA and CDR2 is SQIVND (reference sequence).

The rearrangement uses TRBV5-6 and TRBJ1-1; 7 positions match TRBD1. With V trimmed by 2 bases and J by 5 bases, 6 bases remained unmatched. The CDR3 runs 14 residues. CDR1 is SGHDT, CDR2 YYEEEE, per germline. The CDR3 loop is CASSFLDRETEAFF. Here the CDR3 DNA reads TGTGCCAGCAGCTTCCTTGACAGGGAGACTGAAGCTTTCTTT.

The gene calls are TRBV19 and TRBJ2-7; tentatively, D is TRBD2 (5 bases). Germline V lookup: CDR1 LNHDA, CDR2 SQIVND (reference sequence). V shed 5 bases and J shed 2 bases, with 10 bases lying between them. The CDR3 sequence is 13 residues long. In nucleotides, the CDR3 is TGTGCCAGTAGTCGCCAACTAGCCTACGAGCAGTACTTC. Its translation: CASSRQLAYEQYF.

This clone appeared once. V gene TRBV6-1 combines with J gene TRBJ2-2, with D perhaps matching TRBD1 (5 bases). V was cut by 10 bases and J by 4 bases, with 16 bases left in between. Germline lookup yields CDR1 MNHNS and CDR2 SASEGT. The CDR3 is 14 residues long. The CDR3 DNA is TGTGCCACCGCCTATGAGACAGTCACCGGGGAGCTGTTTTTT. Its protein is CATAYETVTGELFF.

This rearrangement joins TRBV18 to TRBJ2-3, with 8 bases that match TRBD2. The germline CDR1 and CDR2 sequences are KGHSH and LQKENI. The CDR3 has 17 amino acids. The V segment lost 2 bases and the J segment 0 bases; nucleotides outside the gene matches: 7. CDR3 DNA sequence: TGTGCCAGCTCACCATTCTCTAGCGGGTCGAGCACAGATACGCAGTATTTT. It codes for CASSPFSSGSSTDTQYF.

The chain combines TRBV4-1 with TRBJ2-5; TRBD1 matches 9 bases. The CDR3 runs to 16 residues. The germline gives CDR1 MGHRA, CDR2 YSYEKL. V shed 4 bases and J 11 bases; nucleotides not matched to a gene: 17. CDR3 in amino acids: CASSPHDLGTGKEQYF. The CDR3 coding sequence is TGCGCCAGCAGCCCACATGACCTAGGGACAGGGAAAGAGCAGTACTTC.

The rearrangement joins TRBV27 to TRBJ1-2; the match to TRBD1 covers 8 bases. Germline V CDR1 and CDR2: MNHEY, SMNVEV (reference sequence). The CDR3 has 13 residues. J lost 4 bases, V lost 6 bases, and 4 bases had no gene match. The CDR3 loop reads CASSPGQGYGYTF. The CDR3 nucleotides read TGTGCCAGCAGCCCTGGACAGGGCTATGGCTACACCTTC.

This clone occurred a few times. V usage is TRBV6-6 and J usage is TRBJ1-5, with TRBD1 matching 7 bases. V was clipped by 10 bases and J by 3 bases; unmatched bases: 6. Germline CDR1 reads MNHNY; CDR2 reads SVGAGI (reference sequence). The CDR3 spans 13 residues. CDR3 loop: CATRGQFNQPQHF. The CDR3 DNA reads TGTGCCACCAGGGGACAGTTCAATCAGCCCCAGCATTTT.

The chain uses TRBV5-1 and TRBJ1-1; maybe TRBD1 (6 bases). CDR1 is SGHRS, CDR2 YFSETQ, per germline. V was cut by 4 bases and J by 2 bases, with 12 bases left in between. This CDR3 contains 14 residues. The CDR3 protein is CASSLEQGNTEAFF. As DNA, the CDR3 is TGCGCCAGCAGCCTCGAACAGGGTAACACTGAAGCTTTCTTT.

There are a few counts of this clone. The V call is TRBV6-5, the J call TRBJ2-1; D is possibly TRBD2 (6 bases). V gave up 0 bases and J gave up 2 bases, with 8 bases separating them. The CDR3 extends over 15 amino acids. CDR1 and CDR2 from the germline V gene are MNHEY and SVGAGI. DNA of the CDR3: TGTGCCAGCAGTTACTCGGGGGGACCCTACAATGAGCAGTTCTTC. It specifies CASSYSGGPYNEQFF.

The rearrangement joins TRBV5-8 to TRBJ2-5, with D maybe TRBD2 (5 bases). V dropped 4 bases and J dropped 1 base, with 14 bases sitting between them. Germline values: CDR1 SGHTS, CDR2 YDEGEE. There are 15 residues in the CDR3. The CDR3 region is CASSPRGSVQETQYF. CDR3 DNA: TGTGCCAGCAGCCCCCGAGGGTCAGTCCAAGAGACCCAGTACTTC. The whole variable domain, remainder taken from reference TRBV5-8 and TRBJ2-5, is EAGVTQSPTHLIKTRGQQATLRCSPISGHTSVYWYQQALGLGLQFLLWYDEGEERNRGNFPPRFSGRQFPNYSSELNVNALELEDSALYLCASSPRGSVQETQYFGPGTRLLVL.

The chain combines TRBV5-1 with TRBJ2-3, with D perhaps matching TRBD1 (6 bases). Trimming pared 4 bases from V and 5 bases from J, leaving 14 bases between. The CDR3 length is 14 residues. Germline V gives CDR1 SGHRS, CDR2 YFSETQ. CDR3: CASSANRAGDTQYF. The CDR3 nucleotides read TGCGCCAGCAGCGCTAACAGGGCAGGAGATACGCAGTATTTT.

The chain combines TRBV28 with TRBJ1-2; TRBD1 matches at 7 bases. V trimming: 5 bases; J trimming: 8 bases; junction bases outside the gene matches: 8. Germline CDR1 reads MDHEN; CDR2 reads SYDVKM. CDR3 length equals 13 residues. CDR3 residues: CASSRTGPRGYTF. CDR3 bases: TGTGCCAGCAGTCGGACAGGACCCAGGGGCTACACCTTC.

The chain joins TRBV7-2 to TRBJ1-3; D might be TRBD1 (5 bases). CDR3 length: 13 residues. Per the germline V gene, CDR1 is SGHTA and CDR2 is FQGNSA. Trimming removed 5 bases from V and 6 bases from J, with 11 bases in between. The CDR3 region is CASSPQQANTIYF. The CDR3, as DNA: TGTGCCAGCAGCCCCCAACAGGCAAACACCATATATTTT.